This passage covers 16 T cell receptor beta chains from one sample sequenced in a study of T cells in Graves' hyperthyroidism and ophthalmopathy. From RNA transcripts, TCR beta CDR3 regions were amplified. RT-PCR in the first round (using the HTBI primer set) targeted the TCR CDR3. Via MiXCR, TCRdb re-called the multiplex PCR reads, giving one row per CDR3 protein. This sample carries around 430,000 distinct CDR3 sequences, about 16% of them seen once, and the ten largest clones take about 31%. Input material: blood. Every receptor here comes from a woman in her twenties or thirties with Graves' hyperthyroidism.

At least ten counts were recorded for this clonotype. The CDR3 coding sequence is TGTGCCAGCAGTGAAGGGAGAGGCGGCTACACCTTC. This sequence encodes CASSEGRGGYTF. The rearrangement links TRBV6-1 to TRBJ1-2; D not certain. Per germline, CDR1 MNHNS and CDR2 SASEGT. The CDR3 has 12 amino acids. The germline V and J ends were trimmed by 1 base and 8 bases, with 8 bases remaining between them.

This clonotype was counted a few times. V and J are TRBV24-1 and TRBJ2-1; tentatively, D is TRBD1 or TRBD2 (5 bases each). The CDR3 is made up of 15 amino acids. The germline gives CDR1 KGHDR, CDR2 SFDVKD. Trimming cost V 7 bases and J 1 base, with 13 bases left between them. The CDR3 nucleotides read TGTGCCACCAGCAGGGACGCGAGGTCCTACAATGAGCAGTTCTTC. Translating gives CATSRDARSYNEQFF.

This clonotype was seen repeatedly, ten times or more. This chain connects TRBV6-1 to TRBJ2-7; D uncertain. This CDR3 region has 13 residues. From germline, CDR1 is MNHNS and CDR2 SASEGT. Trimming left V 7 bases short and J 1 base short, with 11 bases between. The CDR3 here is CASTLGSSYEQYF. The CDR3 DNA follows: TGTGCCAGCACCCTAGGGTCGTCCTACGAGCAGTACTTC.

The rearrangement joins TRBV19 to TRBJ2-7, with D perhaps being TRBD1 or TRBD2 (5 bases each). The CDR3 extends over 13 amino acids. Germline V gives CDR1 LNHDA, CDR2 SQIVND (reference sequence). V lost 5 bases to trimming and J lost 9 bases, with 17 bases between them. The CDR3 here is CASSARDRPWQYF. The CDR3 DNA is TGTGCCAGTAGTGCCCGGGACCGACCTTGGCAGTACTTC.

In its sample, this clonotype was seen a few times. The V and J genes are TRBV12-3 or TRBV12-4 and TRBJ2-2; TRBD2 matches at 7 bases. The CDR3 covers 17 residues. V shed 2 bases, J shed 2 bases, and the junction held 8 bases outside the gene matches. DNA for the CDR3: TGTGCCAGCAGTTTACGAATCGGGGGGAATAACACCGGGGAGCTGTTTTTT. It yields the protein CASSLRIGGNNTGELFF.

The chain links TRBV27 to TRBJ2-7, with TRBD1 as a possible D gene (8 bases). The CDR3 spans 17 residues. Per germline, CDR1 MNHEY and CDR2 SMNVEV (reference sequence). V was shortened by 2 bases and J by 3 bases, with 20 bases between the two germline ends. This chain's CDR3 is CASSLSTTGDYNYEQYF. For the CDR3, the DNA is TGTGCCAGCAGTTTAAGTACGACAGGGGACTACAACTACGAGCAGTACTTC.

The rearrangement uses TRBV29-1 and TRBJ1-2, with D hard to call. The germline V gene encodes CDR1 SQVTM and CDR2 ANQGSEA. The CDR3 extends over 14 amino acids. Trimming stripped 3 bases from V and 2 bases from J, with 13 bases between. CDR3: CSVDAEGPNYGYTF. For the CDR3, the DNA is TGCAGCGTTGATGCCGAAGGGCCCAACTATGGCTACACCTTC.

This clonotype was found a few times. The chain is built from TRBV29-1 and TRBJ1-2; D unclear. The CDR3 spans 12 residues. Germline values: CDR1 SQVTM, CDR2 ANQGSEA. The CDR3 loop reads CSVQTVAYGYTF. In DNA form, the CDR3 reads TGCAGTGTTCAAACTGTTGCCTATGGCTACACCTTC.

At least ten counts were recorded for this clonotype. The rearrangement joins TRBV20-1 to TRBJ2-2; perhaps TRBD1 as D (7 bases). The CDR3 has 15 residues. V gave up 6 bases and J gave up 4 bases, with 18 bases separating them. Looked up from germline, CDR1 is DFQATT and CDR2 is SNEGSKA (reference sequence). The CDR3 is CSAPPAGGSTGELFF. DNA of the CDR3: TGCAGTGCCCCTCCGGCAGGGGGGAGCACCGGGGAGCTGTTTTTT.

For the CDR3, the DNA is TGCAGTGCTGACGGACGAGGGACTACCGGTGCGCAGTATTTT. It codes for CSADGRGTTGAQYF. V is TRBV20-1 and J is TRBJ2-3; 7 nucleotides line up with TRBD2. The CDR3 length is 14 residues. V lost 5 bases and J lost 10; bases outside the gene matches: 15. Looked up from germline, CDR1 is DFQATT and CDR2 is SNEGSKA (reference sequence).

The chain joins TRBV7-2 to TRBJ1-2; 12 bases align to TRBD1. V lost 0 bases, J lost 8 bases, and 7 bases stayed unmatched. CDR1 is SGHTA and CDR2 is FQGNSA in the germline V gene. The length of the CDR3 is 16 residues. CDR3 in amino acids: CASSLARDRGRKGYTF. The CDR3 nucleotides are TGTGCCAGCAGCTTAGCGCGGGACAGGGGGCGGAAGGGCTACACCTTC.

This clonotype was picked up many times. The chain links TRBV18 to TRBJ2-3; the match to TRBD2 covers 7 bases. The germline V gene encodes CDR1 KGHSH and CDR2 LQKENI. The CDR3 has 17 residues. The junction had 13 bases not matched to a gene; V was cut back by 6 bases and J by 1 base. CDR3 nucleotide sequence: TGTGCCAGCTCTCCCCGGCAGAAGCGGGGAGGCACAGATACGCAGTATTTT. Translation: CASSPRQKRGGTDTQYF.

The rearrangement uses TRBV7-3 and TRBJ2-2, with a tentative D call TRBD2 (6 bases). Per germline, CDR1 SGHTA and CDR2 FQGTGA. V was cut by 1 base and J by 4 bases, with 10 bases left in between. The length of the CDR3 is 15 residues. The CDR3 is CASSLIGGSTGELFF. In nucleotides, the CDR3 is TGTGCCAGCAGCTTAATTGGGGGGAGCACCGGGGAGCTGTTTTTT.

The J gene is TRBJ2-3, the V gene TRBV4-1; maybe TRBD1 (5 bases). CDR3 length: 16 amino acids. Trimming took off 0 bases at V and 2 bases at J, with 12 bases between the two ends. Germline assignment: CDR1 MGHRA and CDR2 YSYEKL. The CDR3 region has the DNA TGCGCCAGCAGCCAAGATGGGCAGGGAAACACAGATACGCAGTATTTT. This sequence encodes CASSQDGQGNTDTQYF.

This clonotype showed up many times. The V and J genes are TRBV29-1 and TRBJ2-1, with TRBD2 matching over 10 bases. V dropped 5 bases and J dropped 8; count of bases not matched to a gene: 15. CDR1 is SQVTM, CDR2 ANQGSEA, per germline. The CDR3 has 16 amino acids. This CDR3 reads CSVLGGSGRALDEQFF. In DNA form, the CDR3 reads TGCAGCGTTCTCGGGGGCAGCGGGAGGGCCTTGGATGAGCAGTTCTTC.

This clonotype was observed at least ten times. J is TRBJ2-2 and V is TRBV5-1; 8 bases map to TRBD1. Germline CDR1 reads SGHRS; CDR2 reads YFSETQ. Losses at the gene ends were 0 bases for V and 1 base for J; bases not matched to a gene: 2. The CDR3 covers 16 residues. CDR3 coding DNA: TGCGCCAGCAGCTTGGACGGACAGGGGAACACCGGGGAGCTGTTTTTT. It encodes CASSLDGQGNTGELFF.